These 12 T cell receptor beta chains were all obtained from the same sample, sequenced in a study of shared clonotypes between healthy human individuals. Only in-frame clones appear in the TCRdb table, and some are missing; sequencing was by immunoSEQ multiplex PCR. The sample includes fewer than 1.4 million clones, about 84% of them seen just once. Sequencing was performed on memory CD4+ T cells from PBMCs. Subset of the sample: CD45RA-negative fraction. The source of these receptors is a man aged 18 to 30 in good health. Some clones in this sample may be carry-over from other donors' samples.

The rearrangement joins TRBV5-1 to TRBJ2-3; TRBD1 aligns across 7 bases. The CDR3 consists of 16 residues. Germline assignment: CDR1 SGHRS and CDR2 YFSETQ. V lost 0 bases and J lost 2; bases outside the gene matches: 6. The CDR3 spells CASSLAGTANTDTQYF. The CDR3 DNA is TGCGCCAGCAGCTTGGCCGGGACAGCAAACACAGATACGCAGTATTTT.

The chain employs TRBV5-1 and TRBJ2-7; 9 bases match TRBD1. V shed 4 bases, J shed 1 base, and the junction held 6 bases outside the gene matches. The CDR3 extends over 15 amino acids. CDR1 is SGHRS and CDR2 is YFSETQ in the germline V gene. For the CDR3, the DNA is TGCGCCAGCAGCCGAGGGGGGACAGGGTCCTACGAGCAGTACTTC. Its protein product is CASSRGGTGSYEQYF.

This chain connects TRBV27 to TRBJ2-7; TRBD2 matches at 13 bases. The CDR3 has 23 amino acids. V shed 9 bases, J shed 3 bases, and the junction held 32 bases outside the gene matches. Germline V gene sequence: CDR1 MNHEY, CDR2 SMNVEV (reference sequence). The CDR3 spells CASTQTRGTGGLAGVRGLYEQYF. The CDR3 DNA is TGTGCCAGTACCCAGACACGGGGCACCGGCGGACTAGCGGGAGTTAGGGGACTCTACGAGCAGTACTTC.

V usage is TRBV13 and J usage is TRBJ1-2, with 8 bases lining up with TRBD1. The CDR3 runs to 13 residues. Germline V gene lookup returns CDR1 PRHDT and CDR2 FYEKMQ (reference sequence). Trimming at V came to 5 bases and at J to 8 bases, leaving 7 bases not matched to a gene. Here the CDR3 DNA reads TGTGCCAGCAGCAACAGGGGGGTATGGGGCTACACCTTC. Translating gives CASSNRGVWGYTF.

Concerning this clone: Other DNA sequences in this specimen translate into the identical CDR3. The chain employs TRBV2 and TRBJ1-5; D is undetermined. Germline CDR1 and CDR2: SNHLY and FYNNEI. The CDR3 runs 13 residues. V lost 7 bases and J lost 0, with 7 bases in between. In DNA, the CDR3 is TGTGCCAGCAACCGGGATAGCAATCAGCCCCAGCATTTT. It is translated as CASNRDSNQPQHF.

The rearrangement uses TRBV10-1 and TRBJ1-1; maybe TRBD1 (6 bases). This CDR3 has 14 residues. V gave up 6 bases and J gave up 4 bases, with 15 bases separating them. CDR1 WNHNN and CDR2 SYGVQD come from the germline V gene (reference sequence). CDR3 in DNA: TGCGCCAGCAGCCCGGGAGGGGGGGTCACTGAAGCTTTCTTT. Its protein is CASSPGGGVTEAFF.

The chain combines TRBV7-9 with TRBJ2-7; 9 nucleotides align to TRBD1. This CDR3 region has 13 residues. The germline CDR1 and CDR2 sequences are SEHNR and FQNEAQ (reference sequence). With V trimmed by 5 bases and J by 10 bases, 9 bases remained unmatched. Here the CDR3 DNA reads TGTGCCAGCAGCCTCGAGACAGGGGGTGTACAGTACTTC. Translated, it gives CASSLETGGVQYF.

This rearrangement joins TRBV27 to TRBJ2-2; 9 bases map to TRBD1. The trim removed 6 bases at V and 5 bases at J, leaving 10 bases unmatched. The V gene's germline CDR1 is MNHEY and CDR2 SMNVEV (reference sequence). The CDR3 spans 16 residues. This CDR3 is CASSRDGTGRTGELFF. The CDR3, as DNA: TGTGCCAGCAGCCGAGACGGGACAGGGAGGACCGGGGAGCTGTTTTTT.

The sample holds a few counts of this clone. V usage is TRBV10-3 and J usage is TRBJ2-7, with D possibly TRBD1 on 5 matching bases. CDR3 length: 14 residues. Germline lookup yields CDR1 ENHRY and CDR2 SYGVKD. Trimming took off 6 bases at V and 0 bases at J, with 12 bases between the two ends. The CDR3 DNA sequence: TGTGCCATCAGCCAGGTCAGGGACTCCTACGAGCAGTACTTC. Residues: CAISQVRDSYEQYF.

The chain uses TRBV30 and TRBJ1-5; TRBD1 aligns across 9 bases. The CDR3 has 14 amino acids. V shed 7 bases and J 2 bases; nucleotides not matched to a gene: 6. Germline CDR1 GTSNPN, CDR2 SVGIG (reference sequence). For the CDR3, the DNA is TGTGCCTCAGCCCGACAGGGGGGCAATCAGCCCCAGCATTTT. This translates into CASARQGGNQPQHF. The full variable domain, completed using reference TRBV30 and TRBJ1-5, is SQTIHQWPATLVQPVGSPLSLECTVEGTSNPNLYWYRQAAGRGLQLLFYSVGIGQISSEVPQNLSASRPQDRQFILSSKKLLLSDSGFYLCASARQGGNQPQHFGDGTRLSIL.

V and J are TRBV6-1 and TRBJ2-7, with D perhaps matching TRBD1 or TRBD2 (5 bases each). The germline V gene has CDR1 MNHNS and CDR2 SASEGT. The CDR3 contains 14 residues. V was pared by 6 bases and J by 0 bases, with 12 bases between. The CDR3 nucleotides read TGTGCCAGCAGGAGGGAGACAGCCTCCTACGAGCAGTACTTC. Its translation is CASRRETASYEQYF.

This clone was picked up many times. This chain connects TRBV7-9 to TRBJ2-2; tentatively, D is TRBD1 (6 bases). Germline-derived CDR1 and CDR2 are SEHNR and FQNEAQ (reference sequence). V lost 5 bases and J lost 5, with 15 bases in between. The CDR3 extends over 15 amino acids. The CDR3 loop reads CASSLPGAWTGELFF. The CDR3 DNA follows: TGTGCCAGCAGCCTCCCAGGGGCGTGGACCGGGGAGCTGTTTTTT.